The entry below describes one T cell receptor (beta chain). The clone's antigen remains unknown. No base quality information exists; no much larger clone differs at one position. TCR beta CDR3 regions were sequenced from DNA using the immunoSEQ Assay. The original methods were these. To compute T cell density, TCR beta template counts were normalized to usable DNA, which was estimated by amplifying housekeeping genes. Using the preseqR package, richness was estimated by extrapolating to 120,000 templates for tissue samples and 400,000 templates for PBMC samples. Clonality was calculated as one minus Pielou's evenness. Differential abundance testing on productive amino-acid clonotypes, with a minimum total count of 5 and an alpha of 0.1, was used to identify tissue-enriched TCRs. The Jaccard Index and the Morisita Overlap Index were used to measure how much the repertoires overlapped between compartments. GLIPH grouped TCR beta CDR3s together with public tetramer-defined viral CDR3s, and a viral motif had to include at least three viral sequences and show V-gene enrichment. Sourced from immuneACCESS, this table was stored by TCRdb with only in-frame sequences that have V and J called. A share of the clones is absent; for the studies checked, an unresolved V gene accounts for under half, and the remainder has no known explanation. V, J and clone size are those of that table, while D and trimming were read from the DNA. Recorded for this sample are tens of thousands of clones; 88% of them occurred a single time. Approximately 13% of the sample is held by the ten biggest clonotypes.

The germline V gene (reference sequence) yields SEHNR for CDR1 and FQNEAQ for CDR2. V is trimmed back by 1 base and J by 1 base, and the junction contains 5 bases that no gene match accounts for. The CDR3 covers 17 residues, taking in both the cysteine and the phenylalanine. The kept DNA is CDR3 alone, 51 bases in frame from the first base. This specimen comes from a study of T cells in localized non-small cell lung cancer (TCRdb year 2020). General notes on the study: Comparing tumors with uninvolved tumor-adjacent lungs, the study looked at the T cell repertoires of fewer than 250 patients with early-stage NSCLC. The cohort was made up of about 240 treatment-naive NSCLC patients whose localized lung tumors had been resected. The mean age of the NSCLC patients was less than 70 years, with 120 to 150 men and 85 to 110 women. Overall results and qualifications from the work: Multi-region tumor sequencing was not performed, so intratumor heterogeneity could not be excluded. Uninvolved tumor-adjacent lung showed the highest T cell clonality, higher than tumor, which suggests more focused antigenic responses in the adjacent lung. Because the study design was exploratory, TCR variables were selected using unadjusted p-values without false-discovery rate correction. A median of approximately 50 of the top 100 tumor clones turned up in the paired uninvolved adjacent lung, and approximately 30 of those clones also ranked among the top 100 of that same adjacent lung. Longer overall survival was associated with higher T cell density in blood, whereas shorter survival was associated with higher clonality in adjacent lung.

At diagnosis, tumor, uninvolved tumor-adjacent lung and peripheral blood were collected and then preserved as a mix of FFPE and fresh-frozen material. Blood samples were analyzed as peripheral blood mononuclear cells for TCR repertoire profiling. The sample consisted of peripheral blood, taken before any cancer treatment. Recombination linked TRBV7-9 to TRBJ2-7; 12 bases in between match TRBD2. The origin of this receptor is a female donor aged 60 or older with stage III squamous cell lung carcinoma. The DNA sequence is as follows: TGTGCCAGCAGCTTAGTGACTAGCGGGAGATCTTCCTACGAGCAGTACTTC. This gives the protein CASSLVTSGRSSYEQYF. With the rest looked up from the reference TRBV7-9 and TRBJ2-7 genes rather than sequenced, the full variable domain is DTGVSQNPRHKITKRGQNVTFRCDPISEHNRLYWYRQTLGQGPEFLTYFQNEAQLEKSRLLSDRFSAERPKGSFSTLEIQRTEQGDSAMYLCASSLVTSGRSSYEQYFGPGTRLTVT.